The 17 T cell receptor beta chains listed next were all sequenced from one sample in a study of control samples from healthy donors and cancer patients (dated by TCRdb to the early 2020s). Libraries came from the immunoSEQ multiplex PCR assay. TCRdb limited this immuneACCESS table to in-frame rearrangements with V and J called. A share of clones is missing; checked studies link under half to unresolved V genes, and the rest is unexplained. A total of about 150,000 clones appear in this sample, 85% to 95% of them only once. More than 13% of the sample lies in the top ten. The sample taken for sequencing was PBMCs. The receptor source for this set is a man aged 55 to 70 with colorectal cancer.

The chain uses TRBV4-1 and TRBJ2-3; D not resolved. V was clipped by 8 bases and J by 5 bases, with 11 bases between them. Looked up from germline, CDR1 is MGHRA and CDR2 is YSYEKL. CDR3 length: 12 amino acids. The CDR3 DNA is TGCGCCAGCGAAGGGCCCGGAGATACGCAGTATTTT. Translating it yields CASEGPGDTQYF.

As to this clone: The junction shows a germline mismatch at one end, possibly a read error. The chain has TRBV4-3 and TRBJ2-1; D ambiguous. Germline lookup yields CDR1 LGHNA and CDR2 YSLEER. This CDR3 comprises 15 residues. The CDR3 sequence: CASSQELGSFNEQFF. CDR3 in DNA: TGCGCCAGCAGCCAAGAATTGGGATCCTTCAATGAGCAGTTCTTC.

The V and J genes are TRBV19 and TRBJ2-2, with 13 bases identical to TRBD2. V lost 5 bases and J lost 1; bases outside the gene matches: 4. This CDR3 comprises 17 residues. Germline V gene lookup returns CDR1 LNHDA and CDR2 SQIVND (reference sequence). The CDR3 DNA follows: TGTGCCAGTAGTGCTTGGACTAGCGGGGGGAACACCGGGGAGCTGTTTTTT. Translation: CASSAWTSGGNTGELFF.

The genes are TRBV19 and TRBJ1-2, with 8 positions matching TRBD1. V shed 5 bases and J 2 bases; nucleotides not matched to a gene: 7. The CDR3 loop spans 15 amino acids. Germline CDR1 and CDR2: LNHDA and SQIVND (reference sequence). The CDR3 region is CASSPQDRVNYGYTF. In DNA form, the CDR3 reads TGTGCCAGTAGTCCTCAGGACAGGGTAAACTATGGCTACACCTTC.

The chain recombines TRBV6-1 with TRBJ1-2; D is undetermined. The V and J ends lost 2 bases and 0 bases respectively, with 7 bases between them. The CDR3 length is 14 residues. In germline, CDR1 is MNHNS, CDR2 SASEGT. The CDR3 here is CASSELTPNYGYTF. The DNA of the CDR3 is TGTGCCAGCAGTGAACTAACTCCTAACTATGGCTACACCTTC.

The V call is TRBV4-1, the J call TRBJ2-7, with D maybe TRBD2 (6 bases). Germline CDR1 is MGHRA and CDR2 is YSYEKL. The CDR3 sequence is 15 residues long. The ends were cut back, 4 bases at V and 2 bases at J, with 15 bases in the middle. The CDR3 bases are TGCGCCAGCAGCCCGTGGGGTAGCGGAACCTACGAGCAGTACTTC. Protein: CASSPWGSGTYEQYF.

The chain recombines TRBV5-4 with TRBJ2-1; tentative D call: TRBD1 (6 bases). Germline CDR1 is SGHNT and CDR2 is YYREEE (reference sequence). V was pared by 0 bases and J by 3 bases, with 7 bases between. This CDR3 contains 14 residues. CDR3 sequence reads: CASSLGQDYNEQFF. Written as DNA, the CDR3 is TGTGCCAGCAGCTTGGGACAGGACTACAATGAGCAGTTCTTC.

J is TRBJ1-5 and V is TRBV30, with D maybe TRBD1 (5 bases). The germline CDR1 and CDR2 sequences are GTSNPN and SVGIG (reference sequence). The CDR3 runs 13 residues. V was cut by 2 bases and J by 1 base, with 6 bases left in between. The CDR3 DNA is TGTGCCTGGAGTCGGGACAGCAATCAGCCCCAGCATTTT. Translating gives CAWSRDSNQPQHF.

The chain has TRBV30 and TRBJ1-1; 7 bases agree with TRBD1. Looked up from germline, CDR1 is GTSNPN and CDR2 is SVGIG (reference sequence). The CDR3 runs to 13 residues. The ends lost 7 bases at V and 4 bases at J; junction bases unmatched: 9. The CDR3 DNA follows: TGTGCCTCAAGGGGGCAGGGGAGCACTGAAGCTTTCTTT. Translating it yields CASRGQGSTEAFF.

The chain combines TRBV19 with TRBJ2-7, with D hard to call. Trimming took 0 bases from V and 0 from J, leaving 18 bases between them. Germline V gene lookup returns CDR1 LNHDA and CDR2 SQIVND (reference sequence). This CDR3 contains 18 residues. This CDR3 reads CASSIDLIRSLNSYEQYF. CDR3 nucleotides: TGTGCCAGTAGTATAGATCTCATAAGGTCACTTAACTCCTACGAGCAGTACTTC.

This chain links TRBV5-8 with TRBJ1-1; tentative D call: TRBD1 (6 bases). Germline V gene sequence: CDR1 SGHTS, CDR2 YDEGEE. This CDR3 spans 15 amino acids. V lost 0 bases and J lost 13, with 22 bases in between. Here the CDR3 reads CASSLGLWDKFLGFF. In DNA, the CDR3 is TGTGCCAGCAGCTTGGGGCTTTGGGACAAGTTCCTTGGTTTCTTT.

CDR3 DNA sequence: TGCGCCAGCAGCTTGAGGCTCCCCGAAGATGGTGAAAAACTGTTTTTT. Its protein product is CASSLRLPEDGEKLFF. The V call is TRBV5-1, the J call TRBJ1-4; D uncertain. Per germline, CDR1 SGHRS and CDR2 YFSETQ. The CDR3 contains 16 residues. V lost 1 base and J 7 bases, leaving 17 bases between the germline ends.

The chain carries TRBV4-1 and TRBJ2-4; 8 bases are shared with TRBD1. The CDR3 runs 17 residues. Germline CDR1 reads MGHRA; CDR2 reads YSYEKL. The ends lost 4 bases at V and 1 base at J; junction bases unmatched: 9. CDR3 nucleotide sequence: TGCGCCAGCAGCCGCGAAGCAGGGGGCATGGCCAAAAACATTCAGTACTTC. It specifies CASSREAGGMAKNIQYF.

This clone was seen a single time. This chain links TRBV10-3 with TRBJ2-5; D gene unclear. Trimming removed 8 bases at V and 4 bases at J, with 14 bases between. Per germline, CDR1 ENHRY and CDR2 SYGVKD. The CDR3 is 13 amino acids. The CDR3 coding sequence is TGTGCCATCTCTAAGGCAGGCGGAGAGACCCAGTACTTC. Amino acids: CAISKAGGETQYF.

The chain employs TRBV19 and TRBJ1-1; weak D call: TRBD1 (5 bases). Germline V lookup: CDR1 LNHDA, CDR2 SQIVND (reference sequence). V lost 5 bases and J lost 4, with 11 bases in between. There are 13 residues in the CDR3. The CDR3 protein is CASSPGGFTEAFF. The CDR3 DNA reads as TGTGCCAGTAGTCCGGGGGGGTTCACTGAAGCTTTCTTT.

The chain is built from TRBV20-1 and TRBJ2-4; 7 bases are shared with TRBD2. V was clipped by 4 bases and J by 8 bases; unmatched bases: 2. The CDR3 runs 11 residues. CDR1 is DFQATT and CDR2 is SNEGSKA in the germline V gene (reference sequence). The CDR3 region has the DNA TGCAGTGCTACCGGGAGGCACATTCAGTACTTC. The encoded protein is CSATGRHIQYF.

The DNA for the CDR3 is TGTGCCAGCAGTTTAAGTGGGGGGAGAAACTATGGCTACACCTTC. Protein sequence: CASSLSGGRNYGYTF. The chain employs TRBV28 and TRBJ1-2, with D possibly TRBD1 on 5 matching bases. The CDR3 is made up of 15 amino acids. The germline gives CDR1 MDHEN, CDR2 SYDVKM. The germline V and J ends were trimmed by 2 bases and 2 bases, with 12 bases remaining between them.